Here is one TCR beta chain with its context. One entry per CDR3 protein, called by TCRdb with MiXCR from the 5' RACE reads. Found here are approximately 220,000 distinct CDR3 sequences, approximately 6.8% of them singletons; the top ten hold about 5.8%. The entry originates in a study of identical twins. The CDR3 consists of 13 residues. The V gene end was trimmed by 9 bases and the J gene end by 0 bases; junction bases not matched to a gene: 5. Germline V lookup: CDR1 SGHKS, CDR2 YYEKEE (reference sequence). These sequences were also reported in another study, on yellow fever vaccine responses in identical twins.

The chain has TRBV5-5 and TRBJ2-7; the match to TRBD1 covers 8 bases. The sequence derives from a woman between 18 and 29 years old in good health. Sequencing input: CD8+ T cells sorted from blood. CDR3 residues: CATGQGHSYEQYF. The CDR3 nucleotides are TGTGCCACCGGACAGGGCCACTCCTACGAGCAGTACTTC. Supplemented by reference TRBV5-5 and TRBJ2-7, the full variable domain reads DAGVTQSPTHLIKTRGQQVTLRCSPISGHKSVSWYQQVLGQGPQFIFQYYEKEERGRGNFPDRFSARQFPNYSSELNVNALLLGDSALYLCATGQGHSYEQYFGPGTRLTVT.